The T cell receptor (beta chain) under discussion was sequenced for a study of post-analysis software for immune sequencing data. About the research overall: Several disease courses (relapsing-remitting, secondary progressive and progressive-relapsing) of multiple sclerosis were included.

TCR beta cDNA libraries included unique molecular identifiers. TCRdb re-called the PCR reads with MiXCR, one entry per CDR3 protein. The sample has a few hundred thousand distinct CDR3 sequences; less than 40% are singletons. Notes on this clonotype: Its antigen is unidentified. A single base separates this from a much larger clone, so it may be a read error.

Findings and limits, study-wide: Controls showed lower frequencies than patients for a handful of TRBV segments, and TRBV5-6, TRBV5-1 and TRBV20-1 were among these. Normalized Chao1 diversity was significantly reduced in patients versus controls.

The CDR3 has 15 amino acids. Germline-derived CDR1 and CDR2 are SGHRS and YFSETQ. The sample comprised blood. The chain joins TRBV5-1 to TRBJ1-2, with D possibly matching TRBD1 (6 bases). This clonotype originated in a girl between 5 and 17 years old with multiple sclerosis. CDR3 region: CTSSLEAGAHYGYTF. CDR3 bases: TGCACCAGCAGCTTGGAGGCAGGGGCGCACTATGGCTACACCTTC.